A single sample is the source of the 26 T cell receptor beta chains below, sequenced in a study of long-term antiretroviral therapy in people with HIV. The assay, immunoSEQ v3.0, was run at survey level. Repertoires were generated with immunoSEQ multiplex PCR, while TCRdb's copy carries only in-frame clones and drops some. The sample lists roughly 24,000 clones, just under 85% occurring once. Sequenced material: unsorted PBMCs, taken 1.6 years after starting antiretroviral therapy. The receptors originated from a man aged 35-49 years with HIV.

The chain has TRBV10-3 and TRBJ2-1; D possibly corresponds to TRBD2 (6 bases). Trimming took off 2 bases at V and 0 bases at J, with 11 bases between the two ends. CDR1 and CDR2 from the germline V gene are ENHRY and SYGVKD. This CDR3 is built from 16 residues. The CDR3, as DNA: TGTGCCATCAGTGAGGGAGGGACTCGCTCCTACAATGAGCAGTTCTTC. Amino acids: CAISEGGTRSYNEQFF.

The V gene is TRBV9, the J gene TRBJ2-7; 11 positions match TRBD1. The CDR3 spans 15 residues. Looked up from germline, CDR1 is SGDLS and CDR2 is YYNGEE. The V gene end was trimmed by 3 bases and the J gene end by 3 bases; junction bases not matched to a gene: 5. This CDR3 is CASSAGQGAFYEQYF. The CDR3 nucleotides are TGTGCCAGCAGCGCCGGACAGGGGGCCTTCTACGAGCAGTACTTC.

CDR3 sequence reads: CASSPDRGDEQYF. The CDR3 DNA is TGTGCCAGCAGTCCGGACAGGGGCGACGAGCAGTACTTC. The chain joins TRBV7-7 to TRBJ2-7, with 9 bases matching TRBD1. The V segment lost 6 bases and the J segment 5 bases; nucleotides outside the gene matches: 5. Germline V CDR1 and CDR2: SSHAT, FNYEAQ (reference sequence). The CDR3 loop spans 13 amino acids.

This chain's CDR3 is CASSFGFSQSGYGYTF. The CDR3 DNA sequence: TGTGCCAGCAGCTTTGGGTTTAGCCAGTCCGGCTATGGCTACACCTTC. The V gene is TRBV5-8, the J gene TRBJ1-2; no firm D call. V lost 2 bases, J lost 4 bases, and 18 bases lay in between. Germline CDR1 and CDR2: SGHTS and YDEGEE. The CDR3 totals 16 residues.

This chain uses TRBV5-8 with TRBJ2-3, with TRBD2 matching over 14 bases. Germline-derived CDR1 and CDR2 are SGHTS and YDEGEE. The junction had 12 bases not matched to a gene; V was cut back by 6 bases and J by 3 bases. The CDR3 loop spans 18 amino acids. This CDR3 is CASTQPLRTSGRTDTQYF. The CDR3 region has the DNA TGTGCCAGCACCCAACCTTTACGGACTAGCGGGAGGACAGATACGCAGTATTTT.

The chain recombines TRBV14 with TRBJ2-3, with no clear D. The CDR3 is 18 residues long. The germline gives CDR1 SGHDN, CDR2 FVKESK. Trimming removed 5 bases from V and 0 bases from J, with 21 bases in between. CDR3 residues: CASSSRKGQIASTDTQYF. In nucleotides, the CDR3 is TGTGCCAGCAGCTCAAGGAAAGGGCAGATTGCTAGCACAGATACGCAGTATTTT.

The genes are TRBV9 and TRBJ2-2; no reliable D call. CDR1 and CDR2 from the germline V gene are SGDLS and YYNGEE. This CDR3 comprises 16 residues. V lost 3 bases, J lost 0 bases, and 12 bases lay in between. The CDR3 coding sequence is TGTGCCAGCAGCGCACCATGGCAGACGAACACCGGGGAGCTGTTTTTT. Residues: CASSAPWQTNTGELFF.

This chain connects TRBV4-2 to TRBJ2-1; TRBD2 matches at 14 bases. Germline V CDR1 and CDR2: LGHNA, YNFKEQ. The CDR3 consists of 17 residues. Trimming at V came to 3 bases and at J to 8 bases, leaving 9 bases not matched to a gene. The CDR3 spells CASSHQGTSGSKDEQFF. The DNA for the CDR3 is TGTGCCAGCAGCCATCAAGGGACTAGCGGGAGCAAGGATGAGCAGTTCTTC.

This sequence joins TRBV19 and TRBJ1-5, with 8 bases aligning to TRBD1. The CDR3 contains 17 residues. V shed 7 bases and J 3 bases; nucleotides not matched to a gene: 14. CDR1 is LNHDA and CDR2 is SQIVND in the germline V gene (reference sequence). The DNA of the CDR3 is TGTGCCAGTACCCCAAACCTCCAGACAGGGGTCAATCAGCCCCAGCATTTT. It encodes CASTPNLQTGVNQPQHF. The whole variable domain, filled in from reference TRBV19 and TRBJ1-5, reads DGGITQSPKYLFRKEGQNVTLSCEQNLNHDAMYWYRQDPGQGLRLIYYSQIVNDFQKGDIAEGYSVSREKKESFPLTVTSAQKNPTAFYLCASTPNLQTGVNQPQHFGDGTRLSIL.

V usage is TRBV9 and J usage is TRBJ2-7; TRBD1 matches at 8 bases. The V gene's germline CDR1 is SGDLS and CDR2 YYNGEE. Unmatched junction bases numbered 1, after V lost 0 bases and J lost 2 bases. This CDR3 comprises 14 residues. This chain's CDR3 is CASSVGQGTYEQYF. The CDR3, as DNA: TGTGCCAGCAGCGTAGGACAGGGGACCTACGAGCAGTACTTC.

The genes are TRBV7-8 and TRBJ2-2; no reliable D call. Germline V lookup: CDR1 SGHVS, CDR2 FQNEAQ. The CDR3 is 15 amino acids. Deletions cut 2 bases from V and 0 bases from J, with 7 bases between. In nucleotides, the CDR3 is TGTGCCAGCAGCTTAAATACTGCGAACACCGGGGAGCTGTTTTTT. Protein sequence: CASSLNTANTGELFF. The full variable domain, with the rest looked up from reference TRBV7-8 and TRBJ2-2, is GAGVSQSPRYKVAKRGQDVALRCDPISGHVSLFWYQQALGQGPEFLTYFQNEAQLDKSGLPSDRFFAERPEGSVSTLKIQRTQQEDSAVYLCASSLNTANTGELFFGEGSRLTVL.

The rearrangement joins TRBV6-1 to TRBJ1-6; TRBD1 aligns across 11 bases. The germline V gene has CDR1 MNHNS and CDR2 SASEGT. This CDR3 contains 15 residues. Trimming cost V 5 bases and J 7 bases; bases outside gene matches: 4. The CDR3 loop is CASSTGTGGNSPLHF. The CDR3 DNA reads as TGTGCCAGCAGTACCGGGACAGGGGGGAATTCACCCCTCCACTTT.

The chain links TRBV19 to TRBJ2-7; a weak D match, TRBD2 (6 bases). The length of the CDR3 is 18 residues. The V and J ends lost 3 bases and 2 bases respectively, with 23 bases between them. Germline V lookup: CDR1 LNHDA, CDR2 SQIVND (reference sequence). DNA of the CDR3: TGTGCCAGTAGTATTTTTATGGGGGGAAACGGCCGCGCCTACGAGCAGTACTTC. It codes for CASSIFMGGNGRAYEQYF.

V is TRBV4-2 and J is TRBJ2-1, with 8 bases that match TRBD2. Germline V gene data show CDR1 as LGHNA and CDR2 as YNFKEQ. V shed 0 bases, J shed 6 bases, and the junction held 7 bases outside the gene matches. The CDR3 is made up of 16 amino acids. CDR3 protein: CASSQDLTGGLNEQFF. The CDR3 DNA reads as TGTGCCAGCAGCCAAGATTTGACGGGGGGGCTCAATGAGCAGTTCTTC.

The chain uses TRBV5-6 and TRBJ1-1, with D hard to call. This CDR3 is 11 amino acids long. With 1 base removed from V and 7 bases from J, the gap between germline ends came to 5 bases. Per the germline V gene, CDR1 is SGHDT and CDR2 is YYEEEE. The CDR3 nucleotides read TGTGCCAGCAGCTTGAATCGTGAAGCTTTCTTT. It yields the protein CASSLNREAFF.

This clone has a single count. This chain's CDR3 is CSVGLGGAGPHTGELFF. The CDR3 coding sequence is TGCAGCGTTGGTTTGGGAGGGGCAGGTCCCCACACCGGGGAGCTGTTTTTT. The chain combines TRBV29-1 with TRBJ2-2; 7 bases match TRBD2. The CDR3 has 17 residues. J gave up 3 bases and V 4 bases, and 14 bases lay outside the gene matches. Germline loops: CDR1 SQVTM, CDR2 ANQGSEA.

The chain recombines TRBV5-1 with TRBJ2-3, with 7 bases matching TRBD1. The CDR3 length is 16 residues. CDR1 SGHRS and CDR2 YFSETQ come from the germline V gene. V gave up 5 bases and J gave up 1 base; unmatched junction bases: 10. The CDR3 loop reads CASRTAPQGGTDTQYF. CDR3 sequence (DNA): TGCGCCAGCAGAACAGCACCTCAGGGGGGCACAGATACGCAGTATTTT.

Written as DNA, the CDR3 is TGTGCCAGTAGTATAGGGGACAGTTTTAATGAAAAACTGTTTTTT. Translating gives CASSIGDSFNEKLFF. The chain employs TRBV19 and TRBJ1-4; 7 bases fit TRBD1. Germline CDR1 reads LNHDA; CDR2 reads SQIVND (reference sequence). The CDR3 has 15 amino acids. J gave up 4 bases and V 1 base, and 3 bases lay outside the gene matches.

The gene calls are TRBV19 and TRBJ2-4; the D gene is possibly TRBD1 (6 bases). The CDR3 sequence is 13 residues long. Germline lookup yields CDR1 LNHDA and CDR2 SQIVND (reference sequence). Trimming shortened V by 7 bases and J by 3 bases, and 10 bases separated the two germline ends. CDR3 protein: CASTGADKNIQYF. For the CDR3, the DNA is TGTGCCAGTACAGGGGCGGACAAAAACATTCAGTACTTC.

V and J are TRBV6-1 and TRBJ1-3, with D uncertain. The CDR3 consists of 14 residues. V gave up 7 bases and J gave up 2 bases, with 12 bases separating them. The V gene's germline CDR1 is MNHNS and CDR2 SASEGT. CDR3: CASTPSNAGNTIYF. CDR3 DNA sequence: TGTGCCAGCACCCCCAGTAATGCTGGAAACACCATATATTTT.

CDR3 region: CASSLSSNQPQHF. For the CDR3, the DNA is TGTGCCAGCAGCCTGAGTAGCAATCAGCCCCAGCATTTT. This chain connects TRBV7-9 to TRBJ1-5; D call uncertain. Germline CDR1 and CDR2: SEHNR and FQNEAQ (reference sequence). The CDR3 is 13 amino acids. V lost 5 bases to trimming and J lost 0 bases, with 5 bases between them.

The J gene is TRBJ2-1, the V gene TRBV25-1; tentative D call: TRBD1 (7 bases). The CDR3 spans 13 residues. V was shortened by 2 bases and J by 6 bases, with 8 bases between the two germline ends. Germline V gene sequence: CDR1 MGHDK, CDR2 SYGVNS. The CDR3 region has the DNA TGTGCCAGCAGTGAACAGGGGGGCAATGAGCAGTTCTTC. Translation: CASSEQGGNEQFF.

The gene calls are TRBV27 and TRBJ2-7; D ambiguous. CDR3 length equals 14 residues. V gave up 3 bases and J gave up 3 bases, with 12 bases separating them. Germline V gene lookup returns CDR1 MNHEY and CDR2 SMNVEV (reference sequence). The CDR3 protein is CASSFSLGGYEQYF. The CDR3 nucleotides are TGTGCCAGCAGTTTCTCCTTAGGCGGCTACGAGCAGTACTTC.

The rearrangement links TRBV7-7 to TRBJ2-2; possibly TRBD1 for D (5 bases). The CDR3 runs 16 residues. The V and J ends lost 4 bases and 0 bases respectively, with 12 bases between them. Germline assignment: CDR1 SSHAT and CDR2 FNYEAQ (reference sequence). CDR3 nucleotides: TGTGCCAGCAGCTCCGGACACCCGGCGAACACCGGGGAGCTGTTTTTT. It translates to CASSSGHPANTGELFF.

This clone was recorded only once. The V and J genes are TRBV11-1 and TRBJ2-2; D possibly corresponds to TRBD1 (6 bases). CDR3 length: 15 amino acids. CDR1 and CDR2 from the germline V gene are SGHAT and FQDESV (reference sequence). The germline V and J ends were trimmed by 3 bases and 4 bases, with 12 bases remaining between them. Here the CDR3 reads CASSLRGISTGELFF. The DNA for the CDR3 is TGTGCCAGCAGCTTGAGGGGGATAAGCACCGGGGAGCTGTTTTTT.

The chain has TRBV4-2 and TRBJ2-3, with D tentatively TRBD2 (6 bases). CDR1 LGHNA and CDR2 YNFKEQ come from the germline V gene. Trimming removed 0 bases at V and 4 bases at J, with 14 bases between. The CDR3 spans 16 residues. This chain's CDR3 is CASSQDMTGESDTQYF. As DNA, the CDR3 is TGTGCCAGCAGCCAAGATATGACGGGAGAGTCAGATACGCAGTATTTT.